Following are 18 T cell receptor beta chains from one sample sequenced in a study of blood T cell repertoires in COVID-19 (dated by TCRdb to the early 2020s). Libraries were built with the immunoSEQ multiplex PCR assay. TCRdb mirrors the immuneACCESS table, restricted to in-frame sequences. Some clones are absent from its copies; in checked studies, under half trace to an unresolved V gene, and the reason for the others is unknown. The sample table lists 50,000 or so clones, approximately 95% of them with a count of one. More than 0.8% of the sample is held by the ten biggest clonotypes. Sequencing was done on a sample of peripheral blood. All receptors derive from a man in his sixties with COVID-19, enrolled during active disease.

With regard to this clone: Without the conserved terminal phenylalanine or tryptophan, this CDR3 likely stems from a read error. The DNA is omitted, as the CDR3 cannot be located on it reliably, and the CDR3 follows TCRdb's listing. This rearrangement joins TRBV20-1 to TRBJ1-2. The CDR3 comprises 8 residues, both ends counted. Per the germline V gene, CDR1 is DFQATT and CDR2 is SNEGSKA (reference sequence). This CDR3 reads CSASGRGC.

The V call is TRBV6-5, the J call TRBJ1-5; 9 nucleotides match TRBD1. V lost 6 bases and J lost 7; bases outside the gene matches: 10. The CDR3 is 15 amino acids. In germline, CDR1 is MNHEY, CDR2 SVGAGI. CDR3 amino acids: CASSSTGGAGQPQHF. CDR3 nucleotide sequence: TGTGCCAGCAGCAGTACAGGGGGCGCGGGGCAGCCCCAGCATTTT.

The chain uses TRBV30 and TRBJ1-2; no clear D gene. The CDR3 totals 12 residues. In germline, CDR1 is GTSNPN, CDR2 SVGIG (reference sequence). Between the trimmed V and J ends, which lost 0 bases and 4 bases, there was a span of 6 bases. The CDR3: CAWSVALYGYTF. The CDR3 DNA follows: TGTGCCTGGAGTGTAGCACTCTATGGCTACACCTTC.

This chain uses TRBV9 with TRBJ1-2; 8 nucleotides agree with TRBD1. Germline loops: CDR1 SGDLS, CDR2 YYNGEE. J lost 8 bases, V lost 0 bases, and 9 bases had no gene match. CDR3 length: 15 amino acids. The CDR3 nucleotides are TGTGCCAGCAGCGTAGGGTCTTGGACAGGGAACGGCTACACCTTC. Its translation: CASSVGSWTGNGYTF.

This clone has a single count. The CDR3 bases are TGTGCCAGTAGTGGACACAGGGTCATGAACACTGAAGCTTTCTTT. This translates into CASSGHRVMNTEAFF. The chain joins TRBV19 to TRBJ1-1, with D possibly being TRBD1 (6 bases). The germline V gene has CDR1 LNHDA and CDR2 SQIVND (reference sequence). The CDR3 is 15 amino acids. Trimming took 5 bases from V and 0 from J, leaving 13 bases between them. The full variable domain, completed using reference TRBV19 and TRBJ1-1, is DGGITQSPKYLFRKEGQNVTLSCEQNLNHDAMYWYRQDPGQGLRLIYYSQIVNDFQKGDIAEGYSVSREKKESFPLTVTSAQKNPTAFYLCASSGHRVMNTEAFFGQGTRLTVV.

This clone was found once. V usage is TRBV27 and J usage is TRBJ2-1; D not certain. V was cut by 0 bases and J by 7 bases, with 10 bases left in between. Germline lookup yields CDR1 MNHEY and CDR2 SMNVEV (reference sequence). The CDR3 has 14 amino acids. The CDR3 loop reads CASSLSGQRNEQFF. The CDR3 bases are TGTGCCAGCAGTTTATCTGGGCAGAGAAATGAGCAGTTCTTC.

The sample holds one count of this clone. The chain links TRBV5-4 to TRBJ2-5; tentatively, D is TRBD2 (5 bases). The CDR3 length is 16 residues. With 4 bases removed from V and 5 bases from J, the gap between germline ends came to 21 bases. Germline CDR1 SGHNT, CDR2 YYREEE (reference sequence). The CDR3 DNA follows: TGTGCCAGCAGCCCGGGGAAGCTAGCCGGAGTCGAGACCCAGTACTTC. This sequence encodes CASSPGKLAGVETQYF.

This rearrangement joins TRBV5-1 to TRBJ1-6; perhaps TRBD1 as D (5 bases). Germline V gene sequence: CDR1 SGHRS, CDR2 YFSETQ. The CDR3 consists of 15 residues. Trimming removed 4 bases at V and 6 bases at J, with 14 bases between. CDR3 loop: CASSPQRDRNSPLHF. The CDR3 DNA reads TGCGCCAGCAGCCCACAGCGGGACCGTAATTCACCCCTCCACTTT.

The rearrangement uses TRBV12-3 or TRBV12-4 and TRBJ2-2; 8 nucleotides match TRBD2. The CDR3 is 13 amino acids. Trimming cost V 2 bases and J 7 bases; bases outside gene matches: 0. The CDR3, as DNA: TGTGCCAGCAGTTTACTAGCGGGCGGGGAGCTGTTTTTT. Its translation is CASSLLAGGELFF.

The genes are TRBV25-1 and TRBJ1-1, with TRBD1 matching 7 bases. With 3 bases clipped from V and 2 bases from J, the junction kept 6 bases outside the gene matches. Germline-derived CDR1 and CDR2 are MGHDK and SYGVNS. This CDR3 comprises 15 residues. The CDR3 DNA is TGTGCCAGCAGTGACCGACAGGGTTACAACACTGAAGCTTTCTTT. Translation: CASSDRQGYNTEAFF.

The gene calls are TRBV18 and TRBJ1-3; 9 positions match TRBD1. Germline V gene lookup returns CDR1 KGHSH and CDR2 LQKENI. The CDR3 runs to 16 residues. The V and J ends lost 3 bases and 2 bases, in that order; junction bases with no gene match: 5. This chain's CDR3 is CASSPGTGITGNTIYF. In nucleotides, the CDR3 is TGTGCCAGCTCACCCGGGACAGGGATTACTGGAAACACCATATATTTT. Complete variable domain (other parts from reference TRBV18 and TRBJ1-3): NAGVMQNPRHLVRRRGQEARLRCSPMKGHSHVYWYRQLPEEGLKFMVYLQKENIIDESGMPKERFSAEFPKEGPSILRIQQVVRGDSAAYFCASSPGTGITGNTIYFGEGSWLTVV.

This chain links TRBV11-2 with TRBJ1-6, with D maybe TRBD1 (5 bases). Per germline, CDR1 SGHAT and CDR2 FQNNGV. This CDR3 contains 15 residues. V gave up 5 bases and J gave up 4 bases, with 12 bases separating them. The DNA of the CDR3 is TGTGCCAGCAGCCCAAAGACAGTATATAATTCACCCCTCCACTTT. Amino acid sequence: CASSPKTVYNSPLHF.

In the case of this clone: Sequence at one end of the junction differs from germline and may be a read error. The chain couples TRBV5-4 to TRBJ1-1, with D possibly being TRBD1 (5 bases). The CDR3 spans 12 residues. Germline assignment: CDR1 SGHNT and CDR2 YYREEE (reference sequence). The CDR3: CASSLEGQGATF. The CDR3 bases are TGTGCCAGCAGCTTGGAAGGGCAGGGTGCCACCTTT.

The rearrangement uses TRBV3-1 (or the pseudogene TRBV3-2) and TRBJ1-1, with 7 bases fitting TRBD1. The germline V gene has CDR1 LGHDT and CDR2 YNNKEL (reference sequence). The V segment lost 6 bases and the J segment 8 bases; nucleotides outside the gene matches: 9. This CDR3 region has 13 residues. The CDR3 loop is CASRQTGPREAFF. As DNA, the CDR3 is TGTGCCAGCAGACAGACAGGGCCTAGGGAAGCTTTCTTT.

The chain links TRBV3-1 (or the pseudogene TRBV3-2) to TRBJ1-1; perhaps TRBD1 as D (6 bases). The V end was cut by 1 base, the J end by 6 bases, with 12 bases between. CDR3 length: 14 amino acids. Germline-derived CDR1 and CDR2 are LGHDT and YNNKEL (reference sequence). The DNA of the CDR3 is TGTGCCAGCAGCCAAGTTGACAGGCCTCCTGAAGCTTTCTTT. Protein: CASSQVDRPPEAFF.

The genes are TRBV19 and TRBJ2-1; the match to TRBD1 covers 10 bases. The CDR3 loop spans 17 amino acids. Trimming removed 3 bases from V and 2 bases from J; junction bases left unmatched: 7. Germline assignment: CDR1 LNHDA and CDR2 SQIVND (reference sequence). The CDR3 here is CASSIPGQGGTYNEQFF. Here the CDR3 DNA reads TGTGCCAGTAGTATCCCCGGACAGGGGGGAACCTACAATGAGCAGTTCTTC.

The J gene is TRBJ1-1, the V gene TRBV29-1; unclear D gene. Germline V CDR1 and CDR2: SQVTM, ANQGSEA. V lost 8 bases and J 0 bases, leaving 7 bases between the germline ends. The CDR3 is made up of 11 amino acids. The CDR3 DNA reads as TGCAGCTCAGGTATGAACACTGAAGCTTTCTTT. Translated, it gives CSSGMNTEAFF. The complete variable domain, with remaining parts taken from reference TRBV29-1 and TRBJ1-1, reads SAVISQKPSRDICQRGTSLTIQCQVDSQVTMMFWYRQQPGQSLTLIATANQGSEATYESGFVIDKFPISRPNLTFSTLTVSNMSPEDSSIYLCSSGMNTEAFFGQGTRLTVV.

The chain uses TRBV7-8 and TRBJ1-1; D is perhaps TRBD1 (5 bases). This CDR3 region has 19 residues. V gave up 1 base and J gave up 0 bases, with 21 bases separating them. Germline lookup yields CDR1 SGHVS and CDR2 FQNEAQ. CDR3 nucleotide sequence: TGTGCCAGCAGCTTAGTCCGGGCACAGGCCCTACTCATGAACACTGAAGCTTTCTTT. It codes for CASSLVRAQALLMNTEAFF. Together with reference TRBV7-8 and TRBJ1-1, the CDR3 gives the full variable domain: GAGVSQSPRYKVAKRGQDVALRCDPISGHVSLFWYQQALGQGPEFLTYFQNEAQLDKSGLPSDRFFAERPEGSVSTLKIQRTQQEDSAVYLCASSLVRAQALLMNTEAFFGQGTRLTVV.